This TCR beta chain is from a study of CD8+CD57+ T cells in acquired aplastic anemia. Study background: DNA recovered from sorted CD4+ and CD8+ cells had a mean of approximately 3.4 ug. Some 9.9 million reads were obtained on average for healthy donor CD4+ cells. Overall study findings and caveats: For CD8+ Simpson's diversity, patients and controls showed no significant difference.

Profiling that covered TCR beta VDJ and CDR3 relied on genomic DNA as its template. In TCRdb, the reads were re-called with MiXCR into one record per CDR3 protein. The sample lists about 190,000 distinct CDR3 sequences, roughly half occurring once. Germline loops: CDR1 ENHRY, CDR2 SYGVKD. This CDR3 is 16 amino acids long. V was clipped by 3 bases and J by 0 bases, with 12 bases between them. Turning to this clonotype: Its specificity is not known.

Sequencing was carried out using sorted CD4+, CD8+, or CD8+CD57+ T cells (not recorded which) from PBMCs. This chain connects TRBV10-3 to TRBJ2-1; no clear D gene. The clonotype comes from a human donor in good health, serving as a control. CDR3 nucleotide sequence: TGTGCCATCAGTGATTGGAGTAGGAGCTCCTACAATGAGCAGTTCTTC. Amino acids: CAISDWSRSSYNEQFF.